One sample yielded the 31 T cell receptor beta chains listed below, sequenced in a study of chemoradiotherapy in HPV16-positive cancers. Repertoires were generated with immunoSEQ multiplex PCR, while TCRdb's copy carries only in-frame clones and drops some. The table shows tens of thousands of clones, with roughly 66% occurring only once. Collection took place from a patient who underwent chemoradiotherapy. The receptors come from a human donor with HPV-associated anogenital cancer.

V usage is TRBV19 and J usage is TRBJ2-4; possibly TRBD1 for D (6 bases). The CDR3 is 16 residues long. The germline V and J ends were trimmed by 4 bases and 0 bases, with 13 bases remaining between them. CDR1 is LNHDA and CDR2 is SQIVND in the germline V gene (reference sequence). CDR3 amino acids: CASSTGQSVAKNIQYF. CDR3 DNA sequence: TGTGCCAGTAGTACGGGACAATCAGTAGCCAAAAACATTCAGTACTTC.

The gene calls are TRBV5-1 and TRBJ2-5; 13 bases fit TRBD2. V lost 4 bases to trimming and J lost 4 bases; unmatched junction nucleotides: 4. Germline-derived CDR1 and CDR2 are SGHRS and YFSETQ. The CDR3 loop spans 15 amino acids. The CDR3 sequence: CASSPGTSGVETQYF. CDR3 sequence (DNA): TGCGCCAGCAGCCCAGGGACTAGCGGGGTAGAGACCCAGTACTTC.

V is TRBV30 and J is TRBJ1-1, with a possible D match to TRBD1 (5 bases). The CDR3 has 11 residues. Germline V lookup: CDR1 GTSNPN, CDR2 SVGIG (reference sequence). Trimming took off 3 bases at V and 4 bases at J, with 6 bases between the two ends. CDR3 amino acids: CAWRGGTEAFF. The DNA of the CDR3 is TGTGCCTGGAGGGGGGGCACTGAAGCTTTCTTT.

V is TRBV15 and J is TRBJ2-3, with a tentative D call TRBD2 (6 bases). V lost 5 bases, J lost 1 base, and 16 bases lay in between. Germline loops: CDR1 LNHNV, CDR2 YYDKDF (reference sequence). There are 16 residues in the CDR3. The CDR3 loop reads CATSGGFSRGTDTQYF. CDR3 coding DNA: TGTGCCACCAGCGGAGGGTTCAGTCGGGGCACAGATACGCAGTATTTT. Together with reference TRBV15 and TRBJ2-3, the CDR3 gives the full variable domain: DAMVIQNPRYQVTQFGKPVTLSCSQTLNHNVMYWYQQKSSQAPKLLFHYYDKDFNNEADTPDNFQSRRPNTSFCFLDIRSPGLGDTAMYLCATSGGFSRGTDTQYFGPGTRLTVL.

The chain links TRBV27 to TRBJ2-1; 14 nucleotides align to TRBD2. Germline V CDR1 and CDR2: MNHEY, SMNVEV (reference sequence). The V and J ends lost 2 bases and 9 bases, in that order; junction bases with no gene match: 3. The CDR3 spans 15 residues. CDR3: CASSLGTSGSIEQFF. The CDR3 region has the DNA TGTGCCAGCAGTTTAGGGACTAGCGGGAGCATTGAGCAGTTCTTC.

The chain combines TRBV7-9 with TRBJ2-2; 7 bases are a match to TRBD1. The CDR3 totals 15 residues. With V trimmed by 1 base and J by 3 bases, 2 bases remained unmatched. Germline lookup yields CDR1 SEHNR and CDR2 FQNEAQ (reference sequence). CDR3 loop: CASSLETGYTGELFF. For the CDR3, the DNA is TGTGCCAGCAGCTTAGAGACAGGGTACACCGGGGAGCTGTTTTTT.

The chain combines TRBV7-2 with TRBJ2-5; possible D gene TRBD1, 5 bases. The CDR3 consists of 17 residues. The germline gives CDR1 SGHTA, CDR2 FQGNSA. V lost 3 bases, J lost 2 bases, and 19 bases lay in between. The CDR3 nucleotides are TGTGCCAGCAGCTTTCCATTCCAACCCAAGGGGCAAGAGACCCAGTACTTC. It encodes CASSFPFQPKGQETQYF. The variable domain in full, completed from reference TRBV7-2 and TRBJ2-5, reads GAGVSQSPSNKVTEKGKDVELRCDPISGHTALYWYRQSLGQGLEFLIYFQGNSAPDKSGLPSDRFSAERTGGSVSTLTIQRTQQEDSAVYLCASSFPFQPKGQETQYFGPGTRLLVL.

This clone was picked up a small number of times. V usage is TRBV28 and J usage is TRBJ2-7; 7 nucleotides agree with TRBD1. The CDR3 length is 11 residues. Germline CDR1 MDHEN, CDR2 SYDVKM. V lost 9 bases to trimming and J lost 4 bases; unmatched junction nucleotides: 3. The CDR3 DNA reads TGTGCCAGTGGGACAGAGTACGAGCAGTACTTC. This translates into CASGTEYEQYF.

This sequence joins TRBV18 and TRBJ2-5; 14 positions agree with TRBD2. The V gene's germline CDR1 is KGHSH and CDR2 LQKENI. The CDR3 covers 17 residues. J was trimmed by 5 bases and V by 3 bases; bases with no gene match: 8. In nucleotides, the CDR3 is TGTGCCAGCTCACCGACTAGCGGGAGGGAGGGCGTGGAGACCCAGTACTTC. Its translation: CASSPTSGREGVETQYF.

This chain connects TRBV5-4 to TRBJ2-3; a weak D match, TRBD2 (7 bases). Germline CDR1 reads SGHNT; CDR2 reads YYREEE (reference sequence). Trimming shortened V by 7 bases and J by 4 bases, and 19 bases separated the two germline ends. The CDR3 covers 15 residues. The CDR3 DNA follows: TGTGCCAGCTCACCCCCGGGGGGCCGGTCAGATACGCAGTATTTT. Amino acid sequence: CASSPPGGRSDTQYF.

The genes are TRBV19 and TRBJ1-4; D remains unclear. Trimming took off 3 bases at V and 7 bases at J, with 3 bases between the two ends. Germline assignment: CDR1 LNHDA and CDR2 SQIVND (reference sequence). CDR3 length equals 11 residues. CDR3 amino acids: CASSMGEKLFF. For the CDR3, the DNA is TGTGCCAGTAGTATGGGTGAAAAACTGTTTTTT.

The V and J genes are TRBV19 and TRBJ1-1; perhaps TRBD1 as D (6 bases). V lost 5 bases to trimming and J lost 4 bases, with 14 bases between them. In germline, CDR1 is LNHDA, CDR2 SQIVND (reference sequence). The CDR3 runs 14 residues. CDR3 DNA sequence: TGTGCCAGTAGTTTTGACAGGTTTGGCACTGAAGCTTTCTTT. This encodes CASSFDRFGTEAFF.

This chain links TRBV5-1 with TRBJ1-2; D may be TRBD1 (6 bases). The germline V gene has CDR1 SGHRS and CDR2 YFSETQ. This CDR3 region has 15 residues. V was shortened by 4 bases and J by 3 bases, with 16 bases between the two germline ends. The CDR3 DNA reads TGCGCCAGCAGCCCGGTTTTGGGGGCGGACTATGGCTACACCTTC. Protein product: CASSPVLGADYGYTF.

J is TRBJ2-7 and V is TRBV21-1; the D call in the table, TRBD2, was not verified against the DNA. TRBV21-1 is a pseudogene. CDR3 size: 15 residues. Here the CDR3 reads CASSTEAAAKGEQYF. CDR3 DNA sequence: TGTGCCAGCAGCACCGAGGCAGCGGCCAAGGGCGAGCAGTACTTC.

The rearrangement links TRBV29-1 to TRBJ2-2; TRBD1 matches 10 bases. The CDR3 sequence is 15 residues long. Trimming cost V 6 bases and J 3 bases; bases outside gene matches: 7. Germline V CDR1 and CDR2: SQVTM, ANQGSEA. This CDR3 reads CSVGPGTGDTGELFF. The CDR3 DNA reads TGCAGCGTCGGTCCCGGGACAGGGGACACCGGGGAGCTGTTTTTT.

The chain couples TRBV28 to TRBJ1-2, with TRBD1 matching 9 bases. This CDR3 has 12 amino acids. V lost 6 bases and J lost 8; bases outside the gene matches: 4. Germline V gene data show CDR1 as MDHEN and CDR2 as SYDVKM. The CDR3 DNA sequence: TGTGCCAGCAGACAGGGGGCGCAGGGCTACACCTTC. This codes for CASRQGAQGYTF.

The rearrangement links TRBV19 to TRBJ2-1, with TRBD1 matching over 9 bases. The germline gives CDR1 LNHDA, CDR2 SQIVND (reference sequence). After removal of 6 bases from V and 7 bases from J, the junction contained 7 bases not matched to a gene. This CDR3 comprises 14 residues. CDR3 in amino acids: CASSRGGQGNEQFF. The CDR3 coding sequence is TGTGCCAGTAGCCGAGGGGGACAGGGTAATGAGCAGTTCTTC.

The chain employs TRBV19 and TRBJ1-1; 11 nucleotides match TRBD1. V lost 5 bases and J lost 3; bases outside the gene matches: 8. There are 16 residues in the CDR3. Germline CDR1 is LNHDA and CDR2 is SQIVND (reference sequence). CDR3 in amino acids: CASSVPGQGAYTEAFF. CDR3 DNA sequence: TGTGCCAGTAGTGTTCCCGGACAGGGGGCATACACTGAAGCTTTCTTT.

The rearrangement uses TRBV4-2 and TRBJ2-3, with D tentatively TRBD2 (5 bases). The germline gives CDR1 LGHNA, CDR2 YNFKEQ. The CDR3 has 15 amino acids. V lost 1 base and J 4 bases, leaving 12 bases between the germline ends. CDR3 DNA sequence: TGTGCCAGCAGCCAAGTTGATGAAGCGGCAGATACGCAGTATTTT. This sequence encodes CASSQVDEAADTQYF.

V gene TRBV5-1 combines with J gene TRBJ2-1; 13 bases match TRBD2. Germline CDR1 is SGHRS and CDR2 is YFSETQ. The J segment lost 5 bases and the V segment lost 3 bases, leaving 2 bases of the junction unmatched. The CDR3 runs to 15 residues. The CDR3 here is CASSWTSGSNNEQFF. The CDR3 region has the DNA TGCGCCAGCAGCTGGACTAGCGGGAGCAACAATGAGCAGTTCTTC. Supplemented by reference TRBV5-1 and TRBJ2-1, the full variable domain reads KAGVTQTPRYLIKTRGQQVTLSCSPISGHRSVSWYQQTPGQGLQFLFEYFSETQRNKGNFPGRFSGRQFSNSRSEMNVSTLELGDSALYLCASSWTSGSNNEQFFGPGTRLTVL.

The chain employs TRBV7-2 and TRBJ1-1; TRBD1 aligns across 7 bases. The germline V gene encodes CDR1 SGHTA and CDR2 FQGNSA. With 4 bases clipped from V and 1 base from J, the junction kept 3 bases outside the gene matches. CDR3 length equals 14 residues. CDR3 sequence (DNA): TGTGCCAGCAGCTCCACAGGGGCGAACACTGAAGCTTTCTTT. Translating it yields CASSSTGANTEAFF.

The chain joins TRBV19 to TRBJ2-1, with D perhaps matching TRBD1 (5 bases). CDR1 is LNHDA, CDR2 SQIVND, per germline (reference sequence). The CDR3 has 14 amino acids. V lost 3 bases, J lost 10 bases, and 16 bases lay in between. For the CDR3, the DNA is TGTGCCAGTAGTATCGGCAGGACCGCAGGGGAGCAGTTCTTC. Translating it yields CASSIGRTAGEQFF.

The CDR3: CASRLRGSMNTEAFF. The CDR3, as DNA: TGTGCCAGTAGACTTAGGGGGAGTATGAACACTGAAGCTTTCTTT. The chain couples TRBV19 to TRBJ1-1; a weak D match, TRBD1 (6 bases). Germline assignment: CDR1 LNHDA and CDR2 SQIVND (reference sequence). Trimming removed 6 bases at V and 0 bases at J, with 14 bases between. The CDR3 is made up of 15 amino acids.

The V gene is TRBV28, the J gene TRBJ2-7, with 7 positions matching TRBD1. The V and J ends lost 6 bases and 1 base, in that order; junction bases with no gene match: 12. Germline V gives CDR1 MDHEN, CDR2 SYDVKM. This CDR3 comprises 16 residues. Here the CDR3 reads CASRILGTAKSYEQYF. Here the CDR3 DNA reads TGTGCCAGCAGGATCCTCGGGACAGCAAAATCCTACGAGCAGTACTTC.

The genes are TRBV4-1 and TRBJ1-3; no definite D call. This CDR3 comprises 17 residues. CDR1 is MGHRA, CDR2 YSYEKL, per germline. The V end lost 0 bases, the J end lost 0 bases, and 12 bases lay between the germline ends. The chain's CDR3 is CASSQDFDGYSGNTIYF. The CDR3 DNA reads as TGCGCCAGCAGCCAAGATTTCGACGGCTACTCTGGAAACACCATATATTTT.

The V call is TRBV7-3, the J call TRBJ2-2; 8 bases agree with TRBD2. The CDR3 is made up of 17 amino acids. Germline-derived CDR1 and CDR2 are SGHTA and FQGTGA. V lost 5 bases, J lost 2 bases, and 10 bases stayed unmatched. In DNA form, the CDR3 reads TGTGCCAGCAGCCCATTATCGGGAGGGCAAAACACCGGGGAGCTGTTTTTT. It codes for CASSPLSGGQNTGELFF.

The J gene is TRBJ2-7, the V gene TRBV15; TRBD1 might be the D (6 bases). The CDR3 totals 17 residues. CDR1 LNHNV and CDR2 YYDKDF come from the germline V gene (reference sequence). Trimming left V 3 bases short and J 5 bases short, with 23 bases between. The CDR3 reads CATSRRAGAVPRNEQYF. The CDR3 coding sequence is TGTGCCACCAGCAGGCGGGCAGGGGCCGTCCCCAGGAACGAGCAGTACTTC.

J is TRBJ2-1 and V is TRBV4-1; 10 nucleotides match TRBD1. This CDR3 has 16 amino acids. Losses at the gene ends were 4 bases for V and 10 bases for J; bases not matched to a gene: 13. The germline CDR1 and CDR2 sequences are MGHRA and YSYEKL. The CDR3 loop is CASSRGDRGLRGEQFF. CDR3 in DNA: TGCGCCAGCAGCCGAGGGGACAGGGGTCTTAGGGGAGAGCAGTTCTTC.

The chain carries TRBV6-6 and TRBJ2-2; no clear D gene. This CDR3 is built from 14 residues. Germline assignment: CDR1 MNHNY and CDR2 SVGAGI (reference sequence). The V gene lost 1 base and the J gene lost 1 base, with 4 bases spanning the gap. CDR3 residues: CASSYLENTGELFF. As DNA, the CDR3 is TGTGCCAGCAGTTACTTGGAGAACACCGGGGAGCTGTTTTTT.

This rearrangement joins TRBV5-6 to TRBJ2-7; D is possibly TRBD1 (5 bases). V was cut by 5 bases and J by 3 bases, with 15 bases left in between. Germline V gene sequence: CDR1 SGHDT, CDR2 YYEEEE. CDR3 length: 14 amino acids. The CDR3 protein is CASSGEQELYEQYF. DNA for the CDR3: TGTGCCAGCAGTGGGGAACAGGAACTCTACGAGCAGTACTTC.

This chain links TRBV11-2 with TRBJ2-5; D possibly uses TRBD1 or TRBD2 (5 bases each). Germline CDR1 is SGHAT and CDR2 is FQNNGV. The CDR3 spans 15 residues. V lost 4 bases and J lost 5, with 17 bases in between. CDR3 DNA: TGTGCCAGCAGCTCAATAGGCGGGTGGGGCGAGACCCAGTACTTC. This translates into CASSSIGGWGETQYF.